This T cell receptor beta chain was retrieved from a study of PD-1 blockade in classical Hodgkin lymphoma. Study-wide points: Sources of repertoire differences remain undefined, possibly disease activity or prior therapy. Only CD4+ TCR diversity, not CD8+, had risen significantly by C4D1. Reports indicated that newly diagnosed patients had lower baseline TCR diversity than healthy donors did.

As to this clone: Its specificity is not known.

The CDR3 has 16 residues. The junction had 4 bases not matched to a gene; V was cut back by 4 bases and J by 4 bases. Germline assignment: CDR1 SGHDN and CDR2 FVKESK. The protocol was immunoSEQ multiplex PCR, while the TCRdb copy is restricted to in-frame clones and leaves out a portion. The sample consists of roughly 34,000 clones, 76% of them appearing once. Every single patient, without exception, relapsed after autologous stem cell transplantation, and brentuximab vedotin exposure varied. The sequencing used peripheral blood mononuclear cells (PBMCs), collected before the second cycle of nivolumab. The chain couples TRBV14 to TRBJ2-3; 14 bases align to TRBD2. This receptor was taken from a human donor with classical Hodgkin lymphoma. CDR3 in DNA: TGTGCCAGCAGCCTGGGGACTAGCGGGGGCGCAGATACGCAGTATTTT. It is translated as CASSLGTSGGADTQYF.